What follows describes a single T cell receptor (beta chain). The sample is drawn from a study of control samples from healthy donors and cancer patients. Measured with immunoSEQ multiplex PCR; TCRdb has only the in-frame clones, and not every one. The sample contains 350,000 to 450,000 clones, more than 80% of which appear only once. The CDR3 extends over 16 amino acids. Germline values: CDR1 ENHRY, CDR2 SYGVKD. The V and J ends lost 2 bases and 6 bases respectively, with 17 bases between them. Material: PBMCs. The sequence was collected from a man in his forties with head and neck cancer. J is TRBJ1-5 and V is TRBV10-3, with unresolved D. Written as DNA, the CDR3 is TGTGCCATCAGTGAGGAAGGCAGGAGCGACGGTCAGCCCCAGCATTTT. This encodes CAISEEGRSDGQPQHF.